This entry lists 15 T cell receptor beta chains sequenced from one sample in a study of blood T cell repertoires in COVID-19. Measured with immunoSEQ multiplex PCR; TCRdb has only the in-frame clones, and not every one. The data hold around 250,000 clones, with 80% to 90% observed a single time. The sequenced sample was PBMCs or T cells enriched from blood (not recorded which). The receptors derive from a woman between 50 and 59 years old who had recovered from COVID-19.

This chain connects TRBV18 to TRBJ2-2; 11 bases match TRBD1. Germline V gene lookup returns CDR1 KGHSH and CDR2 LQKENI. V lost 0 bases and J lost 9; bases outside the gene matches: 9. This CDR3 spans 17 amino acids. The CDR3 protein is CASSPPARTGGLWELFF. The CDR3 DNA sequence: TGTGCCAGCTCACCACCGGCAAGGACAGGGGGCCTGTGGGAGCTGTTTTTT.

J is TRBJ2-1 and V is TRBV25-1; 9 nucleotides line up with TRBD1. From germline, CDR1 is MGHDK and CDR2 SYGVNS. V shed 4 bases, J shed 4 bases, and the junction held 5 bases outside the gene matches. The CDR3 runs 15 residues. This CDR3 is CASSAGQGEYNEQFF. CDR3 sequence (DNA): TGTGCCAGCAGTGCGGGACAGGGAGAGTACAATGAGCAGTTCTTC. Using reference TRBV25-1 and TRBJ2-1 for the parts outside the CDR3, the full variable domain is EADIYQTPRYLVIGTGKKITLECSQTMGHDKMYWYQQDPGMELHLIHYSYGVNSTEKGDLSSESTVSRIRTEHFPLTLESARPSHTSQYLCASSAGQGEYNEQFFGPGTRLTVL.

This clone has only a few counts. CDR3 loop: CASSPGTGDEKLFF. Written as DNA, the CDR3 is TGTGCCAGCAGTCCCGGGACAGGGGACGAAAAACTGTTTTTT. V gene TRBV28 combines with J gene TRBJ1-4; 10 nucleotides match TRBD1. V lost 5 bases and J lost 8; bases outside the gene matches: 5. Germline CDR1 MDHEN, CDR2 SYDVKM. The CDR3 sequence is 14 residues long.

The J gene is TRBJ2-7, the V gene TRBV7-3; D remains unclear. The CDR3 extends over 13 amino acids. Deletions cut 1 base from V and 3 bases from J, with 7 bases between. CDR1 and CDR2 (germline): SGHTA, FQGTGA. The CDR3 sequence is CASSLNRDYEQYF. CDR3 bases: TGTGCCAGCAGCTTAAACAGAGACTACGAGCAGTACTTC.

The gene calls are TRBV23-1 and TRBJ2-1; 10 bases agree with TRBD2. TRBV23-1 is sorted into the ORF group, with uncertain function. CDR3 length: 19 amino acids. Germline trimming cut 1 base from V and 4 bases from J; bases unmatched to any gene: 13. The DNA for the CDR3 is TGCGCCAGCAGTCAATTAGGCCCCCCTAGCGGGAGATATTACAATGAGCAGTTCTTC. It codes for CASSQLGPPSGRYYNEQFF.

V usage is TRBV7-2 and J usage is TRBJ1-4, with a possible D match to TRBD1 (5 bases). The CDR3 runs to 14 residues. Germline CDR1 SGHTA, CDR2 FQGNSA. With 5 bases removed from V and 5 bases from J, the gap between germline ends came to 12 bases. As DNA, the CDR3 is TGTGCCAGCAGCCCGGGGGGGTCGAATGAAAAACTGTTTTTT. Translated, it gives CASSPGGSNEKLFF.

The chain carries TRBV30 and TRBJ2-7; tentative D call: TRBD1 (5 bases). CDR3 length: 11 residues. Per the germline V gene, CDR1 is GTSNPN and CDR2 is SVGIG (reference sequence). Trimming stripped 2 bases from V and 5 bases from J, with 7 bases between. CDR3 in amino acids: CAWSLGDEQYF. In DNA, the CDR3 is TGTGCCTGGAGTTTAGGGGACGAGCAGTACTTC.

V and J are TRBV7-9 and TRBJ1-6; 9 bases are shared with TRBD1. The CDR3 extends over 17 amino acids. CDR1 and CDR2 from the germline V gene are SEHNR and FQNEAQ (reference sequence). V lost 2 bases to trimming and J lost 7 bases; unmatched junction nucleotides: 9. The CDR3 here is CASSLPGQGLRNSPLHF. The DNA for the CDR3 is TGTGCCAGCAGCTTACCGGGACAGGGACTTCGAAATTCACCCCTCCACTTT.

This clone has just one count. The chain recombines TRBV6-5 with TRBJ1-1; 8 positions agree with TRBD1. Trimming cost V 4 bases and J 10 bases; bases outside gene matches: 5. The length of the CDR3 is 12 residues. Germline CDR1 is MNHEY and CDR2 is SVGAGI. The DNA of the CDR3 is TGTGCCAGCAGTTCTGGACAGGGTGGAGCTTTCTTT. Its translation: CASSSGQGGAFF.

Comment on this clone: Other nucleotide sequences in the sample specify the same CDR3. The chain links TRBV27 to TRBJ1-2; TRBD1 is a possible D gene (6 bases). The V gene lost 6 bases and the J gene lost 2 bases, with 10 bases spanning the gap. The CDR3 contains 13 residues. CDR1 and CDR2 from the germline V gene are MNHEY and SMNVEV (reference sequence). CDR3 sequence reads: CASSPQGNYGYTF. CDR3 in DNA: TGTGCCAGCAGCCCCCAGGGGAACTATGGCTACACCTTC.

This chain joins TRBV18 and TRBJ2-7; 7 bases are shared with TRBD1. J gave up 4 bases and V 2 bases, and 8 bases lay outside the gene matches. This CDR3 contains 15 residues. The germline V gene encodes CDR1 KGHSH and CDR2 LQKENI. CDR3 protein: CASSPGPGQLYEQYF. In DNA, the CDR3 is TGTGCCAGCTCACCAGGACCGGGACAGTTATACGAGCAGTACTTC. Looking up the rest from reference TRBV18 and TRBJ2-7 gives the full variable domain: NAGVMQNPRHLVRRRGQEARLRCSPMKGHSHVYWYRQLPEEGLKFMVYLQKENIIDESGMPKERFSAEFPKEGPSILRIQQVVRGDSAAYFCASSPGPGQLYEQYFGPGTRLTVT.

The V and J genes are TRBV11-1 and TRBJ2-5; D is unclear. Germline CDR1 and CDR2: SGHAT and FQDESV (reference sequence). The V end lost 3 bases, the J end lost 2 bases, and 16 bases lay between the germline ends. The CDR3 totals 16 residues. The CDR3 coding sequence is TGTGCCAGCAGCTTTAGTCCGGCGGCCACACAAGAGACCCAGTACTTC. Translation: CASSFSPAATQETQYF.

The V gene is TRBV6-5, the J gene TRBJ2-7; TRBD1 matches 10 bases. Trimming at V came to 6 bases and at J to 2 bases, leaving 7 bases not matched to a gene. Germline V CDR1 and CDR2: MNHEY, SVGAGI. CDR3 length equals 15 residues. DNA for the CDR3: TGTGCCAGCAGGGAGGGACAGGGGCGAACCTACGAGCAGTACTTC. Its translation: CASREGQGRTYEQYF.

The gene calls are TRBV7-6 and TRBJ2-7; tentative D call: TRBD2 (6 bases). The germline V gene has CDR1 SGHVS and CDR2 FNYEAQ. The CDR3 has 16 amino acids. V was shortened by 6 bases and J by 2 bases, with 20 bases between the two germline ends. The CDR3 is CASSNPGAGSTYEQYF. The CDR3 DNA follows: TGTGCCAGCAGTAACCCCGGGGCGGGAAGTACCTACGAGCAGTACTTC.

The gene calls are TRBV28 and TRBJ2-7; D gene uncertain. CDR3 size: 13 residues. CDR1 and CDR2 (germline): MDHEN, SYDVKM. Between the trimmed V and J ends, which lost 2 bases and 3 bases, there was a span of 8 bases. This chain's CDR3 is CASSLIRSYEQYF. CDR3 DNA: TGTGCCAGCAGTTTAATACGGAGCTACGAGCAGTACTTC.